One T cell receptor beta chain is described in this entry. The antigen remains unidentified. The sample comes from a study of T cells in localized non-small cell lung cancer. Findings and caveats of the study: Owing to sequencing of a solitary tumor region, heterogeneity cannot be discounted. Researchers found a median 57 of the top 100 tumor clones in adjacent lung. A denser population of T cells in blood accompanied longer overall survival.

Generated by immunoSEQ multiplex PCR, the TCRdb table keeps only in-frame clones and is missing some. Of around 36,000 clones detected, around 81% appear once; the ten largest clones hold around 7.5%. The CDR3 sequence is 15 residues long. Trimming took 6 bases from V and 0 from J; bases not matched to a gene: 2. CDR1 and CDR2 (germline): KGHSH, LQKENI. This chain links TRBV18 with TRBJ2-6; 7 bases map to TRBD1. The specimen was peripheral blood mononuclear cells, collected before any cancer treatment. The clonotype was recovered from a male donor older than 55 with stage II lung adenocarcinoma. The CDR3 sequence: CASSQGVSGANVLTF. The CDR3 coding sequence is TGTGCCAGCTCCCAGGGGGTCTCTGGGGCCAACGTCCTGACTTTC.